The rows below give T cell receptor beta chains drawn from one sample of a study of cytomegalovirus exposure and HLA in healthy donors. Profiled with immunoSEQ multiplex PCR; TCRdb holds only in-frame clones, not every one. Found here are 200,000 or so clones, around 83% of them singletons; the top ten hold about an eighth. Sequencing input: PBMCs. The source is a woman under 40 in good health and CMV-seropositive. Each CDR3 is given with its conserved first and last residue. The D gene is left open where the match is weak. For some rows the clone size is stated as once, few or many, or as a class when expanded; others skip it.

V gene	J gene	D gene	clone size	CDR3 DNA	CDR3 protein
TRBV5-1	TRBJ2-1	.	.	TGCGCCAGCAGCTGGCTAGGGGCCGGTGGGTACAATGAGCAGTTCTTC	CASSWLGAGGYNEQFF
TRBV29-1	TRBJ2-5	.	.	TGCAGCGTTGGAGTCGGCGGAGAAGAGACCCAGTACTTC	CSVGVGGEETQYF
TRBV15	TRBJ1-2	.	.	TGTGCCACCAGCAGAGACGTCGGGGTATGGGGCTACACCTTC	CATSRDVGVWGYTF
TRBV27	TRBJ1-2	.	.	TGTGCCAGCAGTCCCTATCGTGAGCGAAGCTACACCTTC	CASSPYRERSYTF
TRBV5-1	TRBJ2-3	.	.	TGCGCCAGCAGAAGCCCCACAGATACGCAGTATTTT	CASRSPTDTQYF
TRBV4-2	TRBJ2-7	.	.	TGTGCCAGCAGCCAAGATTCAGGGTTCTCCTACGAGCAGTACTTC	CASSQDSGFSYEQYF
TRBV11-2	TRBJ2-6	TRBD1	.	TGTGCCAGCAGCTCGCGACAGGGTGGTAACTCTGGGGCCAACGTCCTGACTTTC	CASSSRQGGNSGANVLTF
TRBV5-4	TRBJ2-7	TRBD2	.	TGTGCCAGCAGCTCTACCGGGACTATCCCCGAGCAGTACTTC	CASSSTGTIPEQYF
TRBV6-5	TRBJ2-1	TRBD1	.	TGTGCCAGCAGTTACATACAGGGGGGCAATGAGCAGTTCTTC	CASSYIQGGNEQFF
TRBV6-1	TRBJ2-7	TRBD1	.	TGTGCCAGCAGTGTTCCAACAGGGGCCACCTACGAGCAGTACTTC	CASSVPTGATYEQYF
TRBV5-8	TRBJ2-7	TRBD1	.	TGTGCCAGCAGCTCAAAGGGACAGGGGCGCTACGAGCAGTACTTC	CASSSKGQGRYEQYF
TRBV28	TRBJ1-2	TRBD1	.	TGTGCCAGCAGACCCAGGGGGATCTCGTATGGCTACACCTTC	CASRPRGISYGYTF
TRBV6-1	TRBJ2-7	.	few	TGTGCCAGCAAAGAAGGACAGTCGCGCTACGAGCAGTACTTC	CASKEGQSRYEQYF
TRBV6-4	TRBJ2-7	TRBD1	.	TGTGCCAGCAGTGTGGGGACAGAGTACGAGCAGTACTTC	CASSVGTEYEQYF
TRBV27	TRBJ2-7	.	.	TGTGCCAGCTCACAAACGGTGGGCGGGGTTGGCGAGCAGTACTTC	CASSQTVGGVGEQYF
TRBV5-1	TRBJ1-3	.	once	TGCGCCAGCAGCTTGGTCGGGGAAAGGAACACCATATATTTT	CASSLVGERNTIYF
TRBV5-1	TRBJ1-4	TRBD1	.	TGCGCCAGCAGCTTGGACAGGGGTTCGAGTACGCATGAAAATCTGTTTTTT	CASSLDRGSSTHENLFF
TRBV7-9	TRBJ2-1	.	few	TGTGCCAGCAGCTTAGATACCGCTAGCAATGAGCAGTTCTTC	CASSLDTASNEQFF
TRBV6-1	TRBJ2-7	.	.	TGTGCCAGCAGTGACAGGGGCTACGAGCAGTACTTC	CASSDRGYEQYF
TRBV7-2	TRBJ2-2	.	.	TGTGCCAGCAGCTTAACGAGCGCCGGGGAGCTGTTTTTT	CASSLTSAGELFF
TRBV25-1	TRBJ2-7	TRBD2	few	TGTGCCAGCAGTGAATATACGGGAGGGCAGATCTACGAGCAGTACTTC	CASSEYTGGQIYEQYF
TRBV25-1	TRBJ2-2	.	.	TGTGCCAGCACACAGGGGAACACCGGGGAGCTGTTTTTT	CASTQGNTGELFF
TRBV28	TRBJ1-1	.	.	TGTGCCAGCGGCATTGAAGCTTTCTTT	CASGIEAFF
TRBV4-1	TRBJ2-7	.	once	TGCGCCAGCAGCCCTGGGTCTCCGGGGGAGCAGTACTTC	CASSPGSPGEQYF
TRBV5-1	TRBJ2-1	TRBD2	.	TGCGCCAGCAGCTCTGCCCTAGCGGGAGCCGGGGGATCGGAAAATGAGCAGTTCTTC	CASSSALAGAGGSENEQFF
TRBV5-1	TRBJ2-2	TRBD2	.	TGCGCCAGCAGCCGACTAGCGGGAGGCACCGGGGAGCTGTTTTTT	CASSRLAGGTGELFF
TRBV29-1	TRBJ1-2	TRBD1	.	TGCAGCGTGGGGACAGGGGAAAATTATGGCTACACCTTC	CSVGTGENYGYTF
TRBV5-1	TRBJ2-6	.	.	TGCGCCAGCAGCTTATCATCTGGGGCCAACGTCCTGACTTTC	CASSLSSGANVLTF
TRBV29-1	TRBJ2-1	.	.	TGCAGCGTTGTGGTCAGGACTTACAATGAGCAGTTCTTC	CSVVVRTYNEQFF
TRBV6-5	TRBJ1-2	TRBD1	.	TGTGCCACCTTATCCGGGACAGGGGCTGATGGCTACACCTTC	CATLSGTGADGYTF
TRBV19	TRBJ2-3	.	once	TGTGCCAGTAGTATAGTTCCAGGGGGCACAGATACGCAGTATTTT	CASSIVPGGTDTQYF
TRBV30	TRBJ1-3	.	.	TGTGCCTGGAGTGTCAGGGCTGGAAACACCATATATTTT	CAWSVRAGNTIYF
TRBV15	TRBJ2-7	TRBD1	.	TGTGCCACCAGCTTCCGGACAGGGAACTCCTACGAGCAGTACTTC	CATSFRTGNSYEQYF
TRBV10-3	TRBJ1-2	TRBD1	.	TGTGCCATCGCAGTGACAGGGAAGGACTATGGCTACACCTTC	CAIAVTGKDYGYTF
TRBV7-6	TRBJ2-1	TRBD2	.	TGTGCCAGCAGCCCGACACTAGCGGACTCCTACAATGAGCAGTTCTTC	CASSPTLADSYNEQFF
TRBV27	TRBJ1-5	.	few	TGTGCCAGCAGTTTTTCGGTGGGCAATCAGCCCCAGCATTTT	CASSFSVGNQPQHF
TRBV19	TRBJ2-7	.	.	TGTGCCAGTAGTATAGAGGCAGGGGCCTACGAGCAGTACTTC	CASSIEAGAYEQYF
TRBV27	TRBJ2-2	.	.	TGTGCCAGCAGTTTATCCAAGGGGTTCGGGGAGCTGTTTTTT	CASSLSKGFGELFF
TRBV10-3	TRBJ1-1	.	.	TGTGCCATCACCAAAACGGGGGAGGTGAACACTGAAGCTTTCTTT	CAITKTGEVNTEAFF
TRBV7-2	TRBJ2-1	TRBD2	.	TGTGCCAGCAGCCCGGGACTAGCGGGAGGGTGGAAGTTCTTC	CASSPGLAGGWKFF
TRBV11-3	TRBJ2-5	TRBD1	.	TGTGCCAGCAGCCGCGGACAGGGAGGTCGAGAGACCCAGTACTTC	CASSRGQGGRETQYF